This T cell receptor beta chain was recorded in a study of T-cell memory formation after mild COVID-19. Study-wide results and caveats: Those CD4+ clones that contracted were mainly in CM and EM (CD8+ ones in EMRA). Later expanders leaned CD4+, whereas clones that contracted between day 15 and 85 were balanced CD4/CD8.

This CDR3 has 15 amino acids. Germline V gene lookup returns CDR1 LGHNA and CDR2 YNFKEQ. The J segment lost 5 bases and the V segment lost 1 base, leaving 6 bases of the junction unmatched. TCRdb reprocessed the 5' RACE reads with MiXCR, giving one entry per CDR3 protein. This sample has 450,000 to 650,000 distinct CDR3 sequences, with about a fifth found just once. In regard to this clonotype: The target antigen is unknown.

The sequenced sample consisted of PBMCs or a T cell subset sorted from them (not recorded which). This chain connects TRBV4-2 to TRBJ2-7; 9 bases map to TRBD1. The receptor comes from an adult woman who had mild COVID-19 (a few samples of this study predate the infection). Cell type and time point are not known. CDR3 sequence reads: CASSQVGTGINEQYF. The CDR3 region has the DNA TGTGCCAGCAGCCAAGTAGGGACAGGGATCAACGAGCAGTACTTC.